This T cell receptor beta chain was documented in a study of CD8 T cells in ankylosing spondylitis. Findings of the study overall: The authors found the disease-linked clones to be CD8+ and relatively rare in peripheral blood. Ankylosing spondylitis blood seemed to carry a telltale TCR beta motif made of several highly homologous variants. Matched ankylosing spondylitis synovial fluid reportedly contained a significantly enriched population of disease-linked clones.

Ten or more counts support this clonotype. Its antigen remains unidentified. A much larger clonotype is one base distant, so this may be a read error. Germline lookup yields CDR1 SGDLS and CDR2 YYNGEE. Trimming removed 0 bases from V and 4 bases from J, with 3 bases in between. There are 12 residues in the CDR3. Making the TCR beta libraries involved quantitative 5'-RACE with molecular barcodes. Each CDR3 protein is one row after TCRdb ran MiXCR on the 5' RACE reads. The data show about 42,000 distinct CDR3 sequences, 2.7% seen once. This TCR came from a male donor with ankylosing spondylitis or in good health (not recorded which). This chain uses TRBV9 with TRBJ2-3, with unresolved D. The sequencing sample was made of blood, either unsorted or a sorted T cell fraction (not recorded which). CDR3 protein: CASSVGADTQYF. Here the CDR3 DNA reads TGTGCCAGCAGCGTAGGGGCAGATACGCAGTATTTT.